Listed below are T cell receptor beta chains from one sample, sequenced in a study of CXCR3-negative and CXCR3-positive naive CD8 T cells. TCRdb re-called the 5' RACE reads and shows each CDR3 protein once, DNA omitted. The repertoire table contains over 55,000 distinct CDR3 sequences. Sequenced material: naive CXCR3+ CD8+ T cells from blood. These TCRs come from a human donor in good health. Some clones in this sample may be carry-over from other donors' samples. The CDR3 runs from the conserved cysteine through the conserved F or W.

CDR3 protein,J gene,V gene
CSARVQLPYEQYF,TRBJ2-7,TRBV20-1
CASSLEVGQKWEQFF,TRBJ2-1,TRBV7-6
CSVMHGGLCLSQPQHF,TRBJ1-5,TRBV29-1
CASSPRTGDNYGYTF,TRBJ1-2,TRBV7-8
CATSRVGISYEQYF,TRBJ2-7,TRBV15
CSALDRDSFSYEQYF,TRBJ2-7,TRBV20-1
CASSPPRDTQYF,TRBJ2-3,TRBV7-2
CASSLAAFAGQETQYF,TRBJ2-5,TRBV5-6
CASSYVAALNEKLFF,TRBJ1-4,TRBV6-6
CASSQARVSNTEAFF,TRBJ1-1,TRBV4-3
CSVVQDSTLQYF,TRBJ2-7,TRBV29-1
CASSLEGTGGPNPNSPLHF,TRBJ1-6,TRBV7-2
CASSFYPAGEQFF,TRBJ2-1,TRBV12-3/TRBV12-4
CAISGSHAYEQYF,TRBJ2-7,TRBV10-3
CASSPGQIKSNTEAFF,TRBJ1-1,TRBV18
CASSEGHSLSSYNEQFF,TRBJ2-1,TRBV25-1
CSARVEGGGGPRETQYF,TRBJ2-5,TRBV20-1
CATVSVVGTTEAFF,TRBJ1-1,TRBV4-1
CATSRNDRGTSTDTQYF,TRBJ2-3,TRBV15
CASSPPEGGETQYF,TRBJ2-5,TRBV5-4
CASSLGQSKWETQYF,TRBJ2-5,TRBV28
CASTPRVANSYEQYF,TRBJ2-7,TRBV28
CASSELGDSNIQYF,TRBJ2-4,TRBV6-1
CASSYSKATEAFF,TRBJ1-1,TRBV6-5
CASSYRIGGLAGGRSYNEQFF,TRBJ2-1,TRBV6-2/TRBV6-3
CASKSLRDRYNQPQHF,TRBJ1-5,TRBV19
CSALSYTYEQYF,TRBJ2-7,TRBV29-1
CASSPIGTGENYGYTF,TRBJ1-2,TRBV9
CASRSGDEEKNTEAFF,TRBJ1-1,TRBV5-4
CASSWAGVTGELFF,TRBJ2-2,TRBV5-1
CSVHLENQETQYF,TRBJ2-5,TRBV29-1
CASSFLDGQETQYF,TRBJ2-5,TRBV7-2
CASLSGSGYNEQFF,TRBJ2-1,TRBV27
CASSEPHAGAYNEQFF,TRBJ2-1,TRBV25-1
CASSPRDREETQYF,TRBJ2-5,TRBV12-3/TRBV12-4
CASSFPSYEQYF,TRBJ2-7,TRBV12-3/TRBV12-4
CASSPGWLNEQFF,TRBJ2-1,TRBV28
CASSERGYDTEAFF,TRBJ1-1,TRBV7-9
CASSYATSYEQYF,TRBJ2-7,TRBV7-9
CASSYWGNSNQPQHF,TRBJ1-5,TRBV6-2/TRBV6-3
CSVEFSTGLFGYTF,TRBJ1-2,TRBV29-1
CASSPWGGGTEAFF,TRBJ1-1,TRBV7-3
CASSPDRYNEQFF,TRBJ2-1,TRBV12-3/TRBV12-4
CASSLNLAGSGELFF,TRBJ2-2,TRBV7-9